These 20 T cell receptor beta chains originate from one sample sequenced in a study of identical twins. TCRdb reanalysed the 5' RACE reads using MiXCR and keeps one entry per CDR3 protein. The sample has 1.5 million or so distinct CDR3 sequences; about 30% are singletons. The specimen sequenced was cord blood. These receptors came from a newborn girl in good health.

The chain carries TRBV7-9 and TRBJ1-1, with 9 nucleotides matching TRBD1. Germline V lookup: CDR1 SEHNR, CDR2 FQNEAQ (reference sequence). The CDR3 covers 13 residues. V was pared by 2 bases and J by 11 bases, with 6 bases of the junction left unmatched. CDR3 in DNA: TGTGCCAGCAGCTTATTCCCAGGACAGGGGGCTTTCTTT. It yields the protein CASSLFPGQGAFF.

The chain couples TRBV20-1 to TRBJ2-1; D unresolved. Trimming removed 1 base at V and 4 bases at J, with 11 bases between. The germline V gene has CDR1 DFQATT and CDR2 SNEGSKA (reference sequence). The CDR3 has 14 amino acids. The CDR3 protein is CSARVDRAYNEQFF. CDR3 DNA sequence: TGCAGTGCTAGAGTCGACCGGGCGTACAATGAGCAGTTCTTC.

The chain couples TRBV7-2 to TRBJ2-1, with D uncertain. V lost 0 bases, J lost 9 bases, and 15 bases lay in between. The CDR3 is made up of 15 amino acids. Germline CDR1 SGHTA, CDR2 FQGNSA. CDR3 residues: CASSLALNRPPEQFF. In nucleotides, the CDR3 is TGTGCCAGCAGCTTAGCGCTAAACCGGCCACCTGAGCAGTTCTTC.

This clonotype occurred a few times. At one end, the junction sequence differs from germline, possibly due to a read error. The V gene is TRBV9, the J gene TRBJ1-1; tentatively, D is TRBD1 (6 bases). The CDR3 runs 19 residues. Germline-derived CDR1 and CDR2 are SGDLS and YYNGEE. CDR3 sequence (DNA): TGTGCCAGCAGCGTAGCAGTGGGGGGGCTGGCTGGGAAGAACACTGAGGCTTTCTTT. Amino acid sequence: CASSVAVGGLAGKNTEAFF.

The chain carries TRBV4-2 and TRBJ2-7; 13 bases match TRBD2. The length of the CDR3 is 16 residues. The germline V gene encodes CDR1 LGHNA and CDR2 YNFKEQ. V lost 1 base, J lost 4 bases, and 4 bases stayed unmatched. The CDR3 bases are TGTGCCAGCAGCCAAGGGACTAGCGGGAGTTTTTACGAGCAGTACTTC. It codes for CASSQGTSGSFYEQYF.

In the case of this clonotype: Relative to the germline gene, one junction end is altered; a read error may explain this. The rearrangement uses TRBV12-3 or TRBV12-4 and TRBJ1-1, with TRBD1 matching 7 bases. The CDR3 sequence is 14 residues long. The CDR3 loop reads CASNPGQLNTGAFF. Here the CDR3 DNA reads TGTGCCAGCAACCCGGGACAGCTGAACACTGGAGCTTTCTTT.

This clonotype was detected only a few times. This sequence joins TRBV27 and TRBJ2-7, with TRBD1 matching 8 bases. The length of the CDR3 is 17 residues. The junction had 12 bases not matched to a gene; V was cut back by 0 bases and J by 5 bases. Germline assignment: CDR1 MNHEY and CDR2 SMNVEV (reference sequence). In DNA, the CDR3 is TGTGCCAGCAGTTTATCGGCCCGGACAGGGATGATGGACGAGCAGTACTTC. It translates to CASSLSARTGMMDEQYF.

The CDR3 coding sequence is TGTGCCAGCAGTCTCCGGGCGGGGGGCTACACCTTC. As protein: CASSLRAGGYTF. This sequence joins TRBV28 and TRBJ1-2; D is unresolved. Germline V gene data show CDR1 as MDHEN and CDR2 as SYDVKM. The CDR3 is 12 residues long. The ends were cut back, 5 bases at V and 8 bases at J, with 12 bases in the middle.

The table lists this clonotype with a few counts. The chain is built from TRBV15 and TRBJ2-4; D is possibly TRBD1 or TRBD2 (5 bases each). V lost 0 bases, J lost 12 bases, and 12 bases lay in between. In germline, CDR1 is LNHNV, CDR2 YYDKDF (reference sequence). CDR3 length: 13 amino acids. In DNA form, the CDR3 reads TGTGCCACCAGCAGAGACGCAGAGGGGTCTCAGTACTTC. Translated: CATSRDAEGSQYF.

This clonotype was counted once. The chain joins TRBV5-1 to TRBJ2-3; D remains unclear. This CDR3 is 15 amino acids long. V lost 4 bases to trimming and J lost 0 bases, with 12 bases between them. Looked up from germline, CDR1 is SGHRS and CDR2 is YFSETQ. The DNA for the CDR3 is TGCGCCAGCAGCCCGGAGCCCAGAAGCACAGATACGCAGTATTTT. It yields the protein CASSPEPRSTDTQYF.

The chain has TRBV21-1 and TRBJ2-7. TRBV21-1 is listed as a pseudogene. The CDR3 loop spans 16 amino acids. CDR3 residues: CASSKAIEECRNEQYF. The CDR3 DNA follows: TGTGCCAGCAGCAAAGCGATAGAAGAGTGCAGGAACGAGCAGTACTTC.

The gene calls are TRBV10-1 and TRBJ2-7; a possible D gene is TRBD1 (6 bases). The germline V gene has CDR1 WNHNN and CDR2 SYGVQD (reference sequence). The CDR3 has 15 amino acids. The V gene lost 4 bases and the J gene lost 6 bases, with 19 bases spanning the gap. CDR3 loop: CASSATSTGLVEQYF. CDR3 DNA: TGCGCCAGCAGTGCCACCTCAACAGGGCTGGTCGAGCAGTACTTC.

This chain joins TRBV27 and TRBJ1-5, with D unclear. The ends were cut back, 1 base at V and 2 bases at J, with 9 bases in the middle. This CDR3 region has 15 residues. The germline V gene has CDR1 MNHEY and CDR2 SMNVEV (reference sequence). The DNA for the CDR3 is TGTGCCAGCAGTTTATTTGGGGTAGGCAATCAGCCCCAGCATTTT. It is translated as CASSLFGVGNQPQHF.

There are a few counts of this clonotype. The rearrangement links TRBV6-1 to TRBJ2-1, with 11 bases identical to TRBD2. There are 15 residues in the CDR3. Germline CDR1 and CDR2: MNHNS and SASEGT. The trim removed 7 bases at V and 6 bases at J, leaving 8 bases unmatched. As DNA, the CDR3 is TGTGCCAGCAAATTCTCCACTAGCGGGGGCAATGAGCAGTTCTTC. Translation: CASKFSTSGGNEQFF.

The gene calls are TRBV6-5 and TRBJ2-2; no firm D call. Germline lookup yields CDR1 MNHEY and CDR2 SVGAGI. Trimming cost V 2 bases and J 9 bases, with 7 bases left between them. The CDR3 length is 12 residues. The CDR3, as DNA: TGTGCCAGCAGTTACGATGGGTGGGAGCTGTTTTTT. Its protein product is CASSYDGWELFF.

As for this clonotype: Sequence at one end of the junction differs from germline and may be a read error. The V call is TRBV12-3 or TRBV12-4, the J call TRBJ1-6, with a tentative D call TRBD1 (6 bases). This CDR3 is built from 15 residues. The CDR3 bases are TGTGCCAGCAGTTCCAGGGGCTGGTCTAATCCACCCCTCCACTTT. Encoded protein: CASSSRGWSNPPLHF.

Comment on this clonotype: This sequence may be a read error, since a much larger clone differs from it by one base. This chain connects TRBV5-1 to TRBJ2-7; tentative D call: TRBD1 (6 bases). The V gene's germline CDR1 is SGHRS and CDR2 YFSETQ. The germline V and J ends were trimmed by 2 bases and 7 bases, with 22 bases remaining between them. This CDR3 region has 16 residues. The CDR3 DNA reads TGCGCCAGCAGCTTAGTCGGACAGCGGACTGTCAATGAGCAGTACTTC. It is translated as CASSLVGQRTVNEQYF.

This chain connects TRBV7-8 to TRBJ2-1; 11 bases line up with TRBD2. The CDR3 runs 16 residues. J was trimmed by 3 bases and V by 1 base; bases with no gene match: 2. Germline V lookup: CDR1 SGHVS, CDR2 FQNEAQ. DNA for the CDR3: TGTGCCAGCAGCTTAGGGGGACTAGCGGACTACAATGAGCAGTTCTTC. It encodes CASSLGGLADYNEQFF.

This rearrangement joins TRBV20-1 to TRBJ1-2, with D hard to call. V was clipped by 3 bases and J by 8 bases, with 16 bases between them. The CDR3 loop spans 13 amino acids. The germline V gene has CDR1 DFQATT and CDR2 SNEGSKA (reference sequence). CDR3 sequence reads: CSASGSQLGGYTF. The CDR3 nucleotides are TGCAGTGCTAGCGGCAGCCAACTCGGGGGCTACACCTTC.

The CDR3 DNA reads as TGTGCCAGCAGCTTAGCCTCCCTACGACAGTACGATGGCTACACCTTC. This gives the protein CASSLASLRQYDGYTF. This rearrangement joins TRBV7-8 to TRBJ1-2, with D possibly TRBD1 on 5 matching bases. The germline V gene has CDR1 SGHVS and CDR2 FQNEAQ. Trimming shortened V by 0 bases and J by 6 bases, and 17 bases separated the two germline ends. The CDR3 loop spans 16 amino acids.